The next 10 T cell receptor beta chains were all read from a single sample in a study of OX40 agonist ivuxolimab in advanced cancers. Measured with immunoSEQ multiplex PCR; TCRdb has only the in-frame clones, and not every one. The sample has 77,000 or so clones; about 92% are singletons. Source: CD4+ or CD8+ T cells sorted from blood, taken in a trial of the OX40 agonist ivuxolimab. The receptors were sampled from an adult with an advanced solid tumor such as melanoma, head and neck, liver or kidney cancer.

This chain connects TRBV5-1 to TRBJ1-6, with D tentatively TRBD1 (5 bases). V was trimmed by 4 bases and J by 10 bases, leaving 21 bases between them. This CDR3 has 16 amino acids. The germline V gene has CDR1 SGHRS and CDR2 YFSETQ. CDR3: CASSVGRTGLSSPLHF. CDR3 sequence (DNA): TGCGCCAGCAGCGTTGGAAGGACGGGACTGTCCTCACCCCTCCACTTT.

Comments on this clone: Other DNA sequences in this sample translate to the same CDR3. The J gene is TRBJ2-1, the V gene TRBV5-1; TRBD2 is a possible D gene (5 bases). The ends were cut back, 4 bases at V and 0 bases at J, with 11 bases in the middle. This CDR3 comprises 15 residues. Germline CDR1 SGHRS, CDR2 YFSETQ. CDR3 in amino acids: CASSRTGSSYNEQFF. For the CDR3, the DNA is TGCGCCAGCAGCCGGACTGGCAGCTCCTACAATGAGCAGTTCTTC.

The chain has TRBV6-1 and TRBJ2-1; D is possibly TRBD1 or TRBD2 (5 bases each). Trimming took off 6 bases at V and 9 bases at J, with 9 bases between the two ends. Germline CDR1 MNHNS, CDR2 SASEGT. This CDR3 is built from 11 residues. In DNA form, the CDR3 reads TGTGCCAGCAGAGCCGGGGCTGAGCAGTTCTTC. Encoded protein: CASRAGAEQFF.

The chain has TRBV7-9 and TRBJ1-1; perhaps TRBD1 as D (6 bases). Germline CDR1 and CDR2: SEHNR and FQNEAQ (reference sequence). V was pared by 5 bases and J by 0 bases, with 13 bases between. This CDR3 has 15 residues. CDR3 coding DNA: TGTGCCAGCAGCCCAGGGACATTAATGAACACTGAAGCTTTCTTT. Translated, it gives CASSPGTLMNTEAFF.

This clone was seen only once. The chain recombines TRBV30 with TRBJ1-2; D perhaps matches TRBD1 (5 bases). Germline V gives CDR1 GTSNPN, CDR2 SVGIG (reference sequence). The CDR3 spans 15 residues. V was trimmed by 0 bases and J by 4 bases, leaving 15 bases between them. CDR3 sequence: CAWSVKSAGIYGYTF. CDR3 nucleotides: TGTGCCTGGAGTGTAAAGTCGGCAGGGATCTATGGCTACACCTTC. The full variable domain, completed using reference TRBV30 and TRBJ1-2, is SQTIHQWPATLVQPVGSPLSLECTVEGTSNPNLYWYRQAAGRGLQLLFYSVGIGQISSEVPQNLSASRPQDRQFILSSKKLLLSDSGFYLCAWSVKSAGIYGYTFGSGTRLTVV.

This rearrangement joins TRBV6-6 to TRBJ2-2, with unresolved D. The CDR3 extends over 16 amino acids. Trimming cost V 4 bases and J 1 base, with 13 bases left between them. Germline V lookup: CDR1 MNHNY, CDR2 SVGAGI (reference sequence). In DNA, the CDR3 is TGTGCCAGCAGTTCCATGATGATCTTGAACACCGGGGAGCTGTTTTTT. This sequence encodes CASSSMMILNTGELFF.

V usage is TRBV28 and J usage is TRBJ2-5, with TRBD2 matching 10 bases. The trim removed 6 bases at V and 7 bases at J, leaving 8 bases unmatched. Germline loops: CDR1 MDHEN, CDR2 SYDVKM. This CDR3 is 14 amino acids long. The CDR3 sequence is CASSPGLAVRTQYF. CDR3 DNA sequence: TGTGCCAGCAGCCCCGGACTAGCGGTCAGGACCCAGTACTTC.

The chain links TRBV19 to TRBJ2-1; the D gene is possibly TRBD1 (6 bases). This CDR3 has 15 amino acids. The germline gives CDR1 LNHDA, CDR2 SQIVND (reference sequence). Trimming shortened V by 7 bases and J by 2 bases, and 15 bases separated the two germline ends. CDR3 sequence reads: CASNQGGGPYNEQFF. DNA of the CDR3: TGTGCCAGTAACCAAGGGGGTGGCCCCTACAATGAGCAGTTCTTC.

This sequence joins TRBV5-1 and TRBJ2-3; D unclear. The CDR3 runs to 14 residues. CDR1 is SGHRS and CDR2 is YFSETQ in the germline V gene. V lost 7 bases to trimming and J lost 7 bases, with 19 bases between them. CDR3 sequence reads: CASAWLAPSHTQYF. CDR3 DNA: TGCGCCAGCGCCTGGCTGGCCCCGAGCCATACGCAGTATTTT.

The J gene is TRBJ2-7, the V gene TRBV5-1, with no clear D. The V and J ends lost 0 bases and 2 bases respectively, with 3 bases between them. The CDR3 spans 12 residues. Germline values: CDR1 SGHRS, CDR2 YFSETQ. In DNA, the CDR3 is TGCGCCAGCAGCTTGGAACCCTACGAGCAGTACTTC. Translating gives CASSLEPYEQYF.